The T cell receptor (beta chain) described here comes from a study of STAT5B mutations in CD4+ large granular lymphocyte leukemia. V lost 6 bases and J lost 7, with 13 bases in between. Germline V gives CDR1 SNHLY, CDR2 FYNNEI. This CDR3 region has 13 residues. This table comes from immunoSEQ multiplex PCR, and its TCRdb copy is limited to in-frame clones, with some not included. Here the sample spans a few thousand clones, approximately 85% being singletons. The TCR sequence derives from a woman in her 70s with CD4+ T-cell large granular lymphocyte leukemia. The chain combines TRBV2 with TRBJ2-1, with a weak D call TRBD1 (6 bases). The sequenced sample consisted of PBMCs. The CDR3: CASSQDSLNEQFF. CDR3 sequence (DNA): TGTGCCAGCAGCCAGGACAGCCTGAATGAGCAGTTCTTC.